This T cell receptor (beta chain) was sequenced in a study of T cell changes during pregnancy in multiple sclerosis. Here immunoSEQ multiplex PCR was the method, and the copy in TCRdb shows in-frame clones only, minus some. The sample shows roughly 80,000 clones, roughly 94% of them seen only once. The CDR3 runs to 14 residues. V was pared by 5 bases and J by 0 bases, with 7 bases of the junction left unmatched. Germline CDR1 and CDR2: GTSNPN and SVGIG (reference sequence). J is TRBJ2-7 and V is TRBV30, with 7 bases matching TRBD1. Sample: peripheral blood, taken before pregnancy. This TCR derives from a female donor with multiple sclerosis, enrolled in a pregnancy study. CDR3 nucleotide sequence: TGTGCCTGGGGACAGGCCCCCAGCTCCTACGAGCAGTACTTC. Its protein is CAWGQAPSSYEQYF.